This T cell receptor beta chain stems from a study of blood T cell repertoires in COVID-19. Here immunoSEQ multiplex PCR was the method, and the copy in TCRdb shows in-frame clones only, minus some. The table shows approximately 330,000 clones, with roughly 86% occurring only once. This CDR3 spans 14 amino acids. The germline V gene encodes CDR1 MGHRA and CDR2 YSYEKL. With V trimmed by 0 bases and J by 13 bases, 8 bases remained unmatched. The sequence came from a man aged 25-45 years with COVID-19, enrolled during active disease. This chain uses TRBV4-1 with TRBJ2-5; 10 nucleotides line up with TRBD1. Sequenced material: peripheral blood. The CDR3 region is CASSQEDRGSAGYF. In nucleotides, the CDR3 is TGCGCCAGCAGCCAAGAGGACAGGGGGTCCGCCGGGTACTTC.